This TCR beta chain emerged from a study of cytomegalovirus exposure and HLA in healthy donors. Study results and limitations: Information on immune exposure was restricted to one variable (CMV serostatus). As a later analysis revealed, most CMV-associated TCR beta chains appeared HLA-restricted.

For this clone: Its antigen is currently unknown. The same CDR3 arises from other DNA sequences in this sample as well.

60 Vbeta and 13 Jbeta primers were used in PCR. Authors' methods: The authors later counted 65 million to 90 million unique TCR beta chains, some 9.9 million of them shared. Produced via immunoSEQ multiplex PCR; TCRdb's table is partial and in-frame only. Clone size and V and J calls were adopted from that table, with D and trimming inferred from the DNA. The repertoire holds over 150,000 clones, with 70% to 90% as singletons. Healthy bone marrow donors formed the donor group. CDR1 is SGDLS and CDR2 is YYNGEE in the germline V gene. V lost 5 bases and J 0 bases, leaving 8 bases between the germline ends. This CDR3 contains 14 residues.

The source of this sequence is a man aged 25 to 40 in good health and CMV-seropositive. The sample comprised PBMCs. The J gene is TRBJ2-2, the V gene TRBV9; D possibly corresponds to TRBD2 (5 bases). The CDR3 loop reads CASSAAANTGELFF. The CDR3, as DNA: TGTGCCAGCAGTGCAGCGGCGAACACCGGGGAGCTGTTTTTT.